Listed below are T cell receptor beta chains from one sample, sequenced in a study of blood T cell repertoires in COVID-19. Method: immunoSEQ multiplex PCR; TCRdb's copy keeps in-frame clones and lacks some. This table has approximately 54,000 clones, around 88% appearing once. Sequenced material: peripheral blood. The receptors originated from a human donor in a cohort sampled during active COVID-19. Both conserved end residues are part of each CDR3. A D gene is named only where the DNA matches it firmly. A clone size is listed for some rows: how often the clone was seen (once, few, many), or a class if it is expanded.

v_call: TRBV10-1; j_call: TRBJ1-6; clone_size: NA; d_call: NA; cdr3_aa: CASPPTGASPLHF; cdr3_nt: TGCGCCAGCCCCCCGACCGGAGCGTCACCCCTCCACTTT
v_call: TRBV19; j_call: TRBJ1-2; clone_size: NA; d_call: TRBD1; cdr3_aa: CASSPGGQGNYGYTF; cdr3_nt: TGTGCCAGTAGTCCAGGGGGACAAGGGAACTATGGCTACACCTTC
v_call: TRBV20-1; j_call: TRBJ2-3; clone_size: NA; d_call: TRBD2; cdr3_aa: CSASVAGGPWTQYF; cdr3_nt: TGCAGTGCTAGTGTCGCGGGAGGGCCTTGGACGCAGTATTTT
v_call: TRBV13; j_call: TRBJ2-1; clone_size: NA; d_call: NA; cdr3_aa: CASSLGRRGNEQFF; cdr3_nt: TGTGCCAGCAGCTTAGGAAGAAGGGGCAATGAGCAGTTCTTC
v_call: TRBV19; j_call: TRBJ1-5; clone_size: NA; d_call: NA; cdr3_aa: CASSDIPNQPQHF; cdr3_nt: TGTGCCAGTAGTGACATCCCCAATCAGCCCCAGCATTTT
v_call: TRBV5-4; j_call: TRBJ1-1; clone_size: few; d_call: TRBD1; cdr3_aa: CASSSGQGSDTEAFF; cdr3_nt: TGTGCCAGCAGCTCGGGACAGGGGTCAGACACTGAAGCTTTCTTT
v_call: TRBV5-6; j_call: TRBJ1-2; clone_size: NA; d_call: NA; cdr3_aa: CASSFPNRGYTF; cdr3_nt: TGTGCCAGCAGCTTCCCCAACCGGGGCTACACCTTC
v_call: TRBV4-1; j_call: TRBJ1-3; clone_size: NA; d_call: NA; cdr3_aa: CASSQLNSELSGNTIYF; cdr3_nt: TGCGCCAGCAGCCAGCTCAACAGTGAGCTCTCTGGAAACACCATATATTTT
v_call: TRBV6-2/TRBV6-3; j_call: TRBJ1-2; clone_size: NA; d_call: NA; cdr3_aa: CASSYRRIGTILRGYTF; cdr3_nt: TGTGCCAGCAGTTACCGCCGAATTGGGACTATTCTTCGGGGCTACACCTTC
v_call: TRBV11-2; j_call: TRBJ2-1; clone_size: NA; d_call: NA; cdr3_aa: CASSFQTGYNEQFF; cdr3_nt: TGTGCCAGCAGCTTCCAGACTGGCTACAATGAGCAGTTCTTC
v_call: TRBV6-2/TRBV6-3; j_call: TRBJ2-2; clone_size: NA; d_call: NA; cdr3_aa: CASSYTRLANTGELFF; cdr3_nt: TGTGCCAGCAGTTACACCAGACTAGCGAACACCGGGGAGCTGTTTTTT
v_call: TRBV21-1; j_call: TRBJ1-5; clone_size: NA; d_call: NA; cdr3_aa: CASSKTQGKTIYQPQHF; cdr3_nt: TGTGCCAGCAGCAAGACGCAGGGCAAAACAATCTATCAGCCCCAGCATTTT
v_call: TRBV10-3; j_call: TRBJ2-7; clone_size: NA; d_call: TRBD1; cdr3_aa: CAISDPGQGTYEQYF; cdr3_nt: TGTGCCATCAGTGATCCGGGACAGGGGACATACGAGCAGTACTTC
v_call: TRBV6-6; j_call: TRBJ1-4; clone_size: NA; d_call: NA; cdr3_aa: CASSPLGWSWEKLFF; cdr3_nt: TGTGCCAGCAGCCCCCTTGGGTGGAGTTGGGAAAAACTGTTTTTT
v_call: TRBV19; j_call: TRBJ1-2; clone_size: NA; d_call: NA; cdr3_aa: CASSMGHYGYTF; cdr3_nt: TGTGCCAGTAGTATGGGGCACTATGGCTACACCTTC
v_call: TRBV21-1; j_call: TRBJ1-2; clone_size: NA; d_call: NA; cdr3_aa: CASSKGDSRAGYYGYTF; cdr3_nt: TGTGCCAGCAGCAAAGGGGACTCCCGGGCGGGTTATTATGGCTACACCTTC
v_call: TRBV3-1/TRBV3-2; j_call: TRBJ2-1; clone_size: once; d_call: NA; cdr3_aa: CASSQTRGAGLYNEQFF; cdr3_nt: TGTGCCAGCAGCCAAACCCGGGGGGCTGGGCTTTACAATGAGCAGTTCTTC
v_call: TRBV6-5; j_call: TRBJ1-6; clone_size: NA; d_call: NA; cdr3_aa: CASSRRRGDSPLHF; cdr3_nt: TGTGCCAGCAGCCGTAGGAGGGGCGATTCACCCCTCCACTTT
v_call: TRBV19; j_call: TRBJ2-7; clone_size: NA; d_call: TRBD2; cdr3_aa: CASSSKAGVSEQYF; cdr3_nt: TGTGCCAGTAGTAGCAAAGCGGGAGTCTCCGAGCAGTACTTC
v_call: TRBV4-3; j_call: TRBJ2-7; clone_size: NA; d_call: NA; cdr3_aa: CASSQDRTGNNEQYF; cdr3_nt: TGCGCCAGCAGCCAAGATCGTACGGGAAACAACGAGCAGTACTTC
v_call: TRBV21-1; j_call: TRBJ1-1; clone_size: NA; d_call: NA; cdr3_aa: CASSREDREAFF; cdr3_nt: TGTGCCAGCAGCAGGGAGGACAGGGAAGCTTTCTTT
v_call: TRBV10-3; j_call: TRBJ2-3; clone_size: once; d_call: TRBD2; cdr3_aa: CATGAQTSITDTQYF; cdr3_nt: TGTGCCACCGGGGCGCAGACTAGCATCACAGATACGCAGTATTTT
v_call: TRBV11-1; j_call: TRBJ2-2; clone_size: NA; d_call: NA; cdr3_aa: CASSLGLQNTGELFF; cdr3_nt: TGTGCCAGCAGCTTAGGGCTTCAGAACACCGGGGAGCTGTTTTTT
v_call: TRBV2; j_call: TRBJ2-7; clone_size: many; d_call: TRBD1; cdr3_aa: CASRQSGTARYEQYF; cdr3_nt: TGTGCCAGCAGGCAATCCGGGACAGCCAGATACGAGCAGTACTTC
v_call: TRBV5-1; j_call: TRBJ2-5; clone_size: NA; d_call: NA; cdr3_aa: CASSPVQQETQYF; cdr3_nt: TGCGCCAGCAGCCCCGTCCAGCAAGAGACCCAGTACTTC
v_call: TRBV7-3; j_call: TRBJ2-1; clone_size: NA; d_call: NA; cdr3_aa: CASSLVGVEKFF; cdr3_nt: TGTGCCAGCAGCTTAGTCGGGGTGGAGAAGTTCTTC
v_call: TRBV3-1/TRBV3-2; j_call: TRBJ2-7; clone_size: NA; d_call: TRBD1; cdr3_aa: CASSQGGQGGYEQYF; cdr3_nt: TGTGCCAGCAGCCAGGGAGGACAGGGGGGCTACGAGCAGTACTTC
v_call: TRBV5-1; j_call: TRBJ1-6; clone_size: NA; d_call: TRBD1; cdr3_aa: CASSLDLGRAGGSSPLHF; cdr3_nt: TGCGCCAGCAGCTTGGATTTGGGTCGGGCAGGGGGGAGTTCACCCCTCCACTTT
v_call: TRBV6-5; j_call: TRBJ2-7; clone_size: medium-sized; d_call: TRBD1; cdr3_aa: CASSYSKTGGYYEQYF; cdr3_nt: TGTGCCAGCAGTTACTCCAAGACAGGGGGTTACTACGAGCAGTACTTC
v_call: TRBV5-1; j_call: TRBJ2-2; clone_size: NA; d_call: TRBD1; cdr3_aa: CASKENGQENTGELFF; cdr3_nt: TGCGCCAGCAAGGAGAATGGACAGGAGAACACCGGGGAGCTGTTTTTT
v_call: TRBV7-2; j_call: TRBJ1-6; clone_size: NA; d_call: NA; cdr3_aa: CASSLEGGGAYNSPLHF; cdr3_nt: TGTGCCAGCAGCTTAGAAGGGGGGGGTGCCTATAATTCACCCCTCCACTTT
v_call: TRBV7-2; j_call: TRBJ1-3; clone_size: NA; d_call: NA; cdr3_aa: CASSFGGSSGNTIYF; cdr3_nt: TGTGCCAGCAGCTTTGGGGGCAGCTCTGGAAACACCATATATTTT
v_call: TRBV14; j_call: TRBJ2-2; clone_size: NA; d_call: NA; cdr3_aa: CASSPSTGSTGELFF; cdr3_nt: TGTGCCAGCAGCCCGTCCACAGGGAGCACCGGGGAGCTGTTTTTT
v_call: TRBV4-3; j_call: TRBJ2-7; clone_size: few; d_call: NA; cdr3_aa: CASSQAGEEQYF; cdr3_nt: TGCGCCAGCAGCCAAGCAGGGGAGGAGCAGTACTTC
v_call: TRBV7-2; j_call: TRBJ1-2; clone_size: NA; d_call: TRBD1; cdr3_aa: CASSLEAGGNYGYTF; cdr3_nt: TGTGCCAGCAGCTTAGAAGCAGGGGGCAACTATGGCTACACCTTC
v_call: TRBV20-1; j_call: TRBJ1-3; clone_size: NA; d_call: NA; cdr3_aa: CSASDRKTGNTIYF; cdr3_nt: TGCAGTGCTAGTGACAGAAAGACAGGAAACACCATATATTTT
v_call: TRBV9; j_call: TRBJ2-3; clone_size: NA; d_call: TRBD2; cdr3_aa: CASSVWEGLTDTQYF; cdr3_nt: TGTGCCAGCAGCGTATGGGAGGGCCTCACAGATACGCAGTATTTT
v_call: TRBV3-1/TRBV3-2; j_call: TRBJ2-7; clone_size: NA; d_call: NA; cdr3_aa: CASSLWGGETYEQYF; cdr3_nt: TGTGCCAGCAGCCTTTGGGGGGGCGAAACCTACGAGCAGTACTTC